Listed below are T cell receptor beta chains from one sample, sequenced in a study of T cell changes during pregnancy in multiple sclerosis. Using immunoSEQ multiplex PCR, the repertoire was profiled, and TCRdb retains in-frame clones only, with some absent. Of roughly 97,000 clones in the sample, over 75% were seen once. The sample was peripheral blood, taken in the second trimester of pregnancy. Receptors originate from a female donor in good health, enrolled as a control in a pregnancy study. The CDR3 runs from the conserved cysteine through the conserved F or W. The D gene is left open where the match is weak. Clone size is shown for a subset of rows, as once, few, many or a class of expanded clone.

V	J	size	D	CDR3	DNA
TRBV27	TRBJ1-2	-	TRBD1	CMAGTGEFYGYTF	TGTATGGCCGGGACAGGAGAATTCTATGGCTACACCTTC
TRBV5-1	TRBJ1-6	-	TRBD1	CASSSTGAFDPLHF	TGCGCCAGCAGCTCTACAGGGGCCTTCGATCCCCTCCACTTT
TRBV7-8	TRBJ2-1	-	-	CASSQDSYNEQFF	TGTGCCAGCAGCCAGGACTCTTACAATGAGCAGTTCTTC
TRBV5-1	TRBJ2-3	-	-	CASSPPRGRPDTQYF	TGCGCCAGCAGCCCGCCCCGGGGTCGGCCAGATACGCAGTATTTT
TRBV29-1	TRBJ2-2	once	TRBD1	CSVLGQGGTGELFF	TGCAGCGTCCTCGGACAGGGGGGGACCGGGGAGCTGTTTTTT
TRBV29-1	TRBJ2-3	-	-	CSVETTGTDTQYF	TGCAGCGTTGAAACGACAGGCACAGATACGCAGTATTTT
TRBV18	TRBJ1-3	-	TRBD1	CASSLPGGRGNTIYF	TGTGCCAGCTCGCTACCAGGGGGGCGTGGAAACACCATATATTTT
TRBV7-6	TRBJ2-7	-	-	CASSLERVELYEQYF	TGTGCCAGCAGCTTAGAACGGGTGGAGCTCTACGAGCAGTACTTC
TRBV12-5	TRBJ2-1	-	TRBD1	CASGLVQGGYNEQFF	TGTGCTAGTGGTTTGGTACAGGGGGGTTACAATGAGCAGTTCTTC
TRBV4-3	TRBJ2-7	-	TRBD1	CASSRDRASSYEQYF	TGCGCCAGCAGCCGGGACAGGGCTAGCTCCTACGAGCAGTACTTC
TRBV19	TRBJ2-2	-	-	CASSRDSGYTGELFF	TGTGCCTCCTCCCGGGACTCTGGATACACCGGGGAGCTGTTTTTT
TRBV5-4	TRBJ1-1	-	-	CASSLAGGIDEAFF	TGTGCCAGCAGCTTGGCCGGAGGGATCGATGAAGCTTTCTTT
TRBV9	TRBJ2-7	-	TRBD1	CASSVEQGAYEQYF	TGTGCCAGCAGCGTAGAGCAGGGGGCGTACGAGCAGTACTTC
TRBV9	TRBJ2-3	-	TRBD1	CASSFGQATDTQYF	TGTGCCAGCAGCTTCGGACAGGCCACAGATACGCAGTATTTT
TRBV18	TRBJ2-5	-	TRBD1	CASSLHRGRNEETQYF	TGTGCCAGCTCACTACACAGGGGGCGCAACGAAGAGACCCAGTACTTC
TRBV5-8	TRBJ2-2	-	-	CASSRQVNTGELFF	TGTGCCAGCAGTCGTCAGGTGAACACCGGGGAGCTGTTTTTT
TRBV15	TRBJ2-2	-	TRBD1	CATSRDKGTANTGELFF	TGTGCCACCAGCAGAGATAAGGGGACAGCGAACACCGGGGAGCTGTTTTTT
TRBV5-1	TRBJ2-5	-	-	CASSLSTGTETQYF	TGCGCCAGCAGCTTGTCCACAGGGACGGAGACCCAGTACTTC
TRBV5-1	TRBJ1-5	-	TRBD1	CASSNGQGRSNQPQHF	TGCGCCAGCAGCAACGGACAGGGTCGGAGCAATCAGCCCCAGCATTTT
TRBV7-9	TRBJ1-1	-	TRBD1	CASSRQGEKTEAFF	TGTGCCAGCAGCCGACAGGGGGAAAAGACTGAAGCTTTCTTT
TRBV27	TRBJ2-5	-	TRBD1	CASRFRGRYETQYF	TGTGCCAGCAGATTCAGGGGGCGGTACGAGACCCAGTACTTC
TRBV28	TRBJ2-5	once	-	CASSTPTGRDRETQYF	TGTGCCAGCAGTACGCCGACAGGGCGGGATCGGGAGACCCAGTACTTC
TRBV6-1	TRBJ2-7	-	-	CASTAGPSSYEQYF	TGTGCCAGCACAGCAGGCCCGAGCTCCTACGAGCAGTACTTC
TRBV5-1	TRBJ2-3	-	-	CASSLGRGSHTDTQYF	TGCGCCAGCAGCTTGGGTCGGGGATCTCACACAGATACGCAGTATTTT